These T cell receptor beta chains were read from a single sample in a study of blood T cell repertoires in COVID-19. Using immunoSEQ multiplex PCR, the repertoire was profiled, and TCRdb retains in-frame clones only, with some absent. The sample holds about 180,000 clones, roughly four fifths seen once. The source material was peripheral blood. The receptors come from a woman in her sixties or seventies with COVID-19, enrolled during active disease. Both conserved end residues are trimmed from each CDR3. Clone size, where shown, is once, few, many, or a class for clones that have expanded.

J gene: TRBJ2-7; clone size: -; V gene: TRBV25-1; CDR3 protein: ASIPGGRYEQY
J gene: TRBJ1-1; clone size: -; V gene: TRBV7-9; CDR3 protein: ASSFVPTGDLRDTEAF
J gene: TRBJ2-6; clone size: -; V gene: TRBV19; CDR3 protein: ATSDGGQVSGANVLT
J gene: TRBJ2-2; clone size: -; V gene: TRBV19; CDR3 protein: ASSSGMGGELF
J gene: TRBJ2-1; clone size: -; V gene: TRBV7-2; CDR3 protein: ASSYPGTRKGEQF
J gene: TRBJ2-7; clone size: once; V gene: TRBV28; CDR3 protein: ASSSRYEQY
J gene: TRBJ2-7; clone size: -; V gene: TRBV7-2; CDR3 protein: ASSFQYGGGSYEQY
J gene: TRBJ2-5; clone size: -; V gene: TRBV5-1; CDR3 protein: ASSLPTGQGLGETQY
J gene: TRBJ2-7; clone size: few; V gene: TRBV5-1; CDR3 protein: ASSLVAGDGEQY
J gene: TRBJ2-2; clone size: once; V gene: TRBV7-2; CDR3 protein: ASSLFSGRGTGELF
J gene: TRBJ1-2; clone size: -; V gene: TRBV7-2; CDR3 protein: ASSFGTGLNYGYT
J gene: TRBJ2-2; clone size: few; V gene: TRBV5-6; CDR3 protein: ASSQLGLAEVNTGELF
J gene: TRBJ2-3; clone size: -; V gene: TRBV7-3; CDR3 protein: ASSNRTGQTDTQY
J gene: TRBJ2-1; clone size: -; V gene: TRBV7-8; CDR3 protein: ASSFLTPGLAGKRNEQF
J gene: TRBJ2-3; clone size: -; V gene: TRBV2; CDR3 protein: ASTTALTDTQY
J gene: TRBJ2-7; clone size: -; V gene: TRBV28; CDR3 protein: ASRSSDRSSYEQY
J gene: TRBJ1-1; clone size: -; V gene: TRBV30; CDR3 protein: AWSKARNTEAF
J gene: TRBJ2-7; clone size: -; V gene: TRBV18; CDR3 protein: ASSVGTGGGYEQY
J gene: TRBJ1-5; clone size: -; V gene: TRBV18; CDR3 protein: ASSPPEGARQPQH
J gene: TRBJ2-1; clone size: -; V gene: TRBV5-4; CDR3 protein: ASSLGLAGVRHNEQF
J gene: TRBJ2-7; clone size: -; V gene: TRBV2; CDR3 protein: ASSPDQGKGSYEQY
J gene: TRBJ2-3; clone size: -; V gene: TRBV4-3; CDR3 protein: ASSSRSGGNTQY
J gene: TRBJ2-1; clone size: -; V gene: TRBV5-1; CDR3 protein: ASSNTAGAVGNEQF
J gene: TRBJ1-2; clone size: -; V gene: TRBV4-1; CDR3 protein: ASSQVRGHGYT
J gene: TRBJ2-7; clone size: -; V gene: TRBV7-2; CDR3 protein: ASSSLRGGSGEQY
J gene: TRBJ2-1; clone size: -; V gene: TRBV29-1; CDR3 protein: SDLSSSYNEQF
J gene: TRBJ2-1; clone size: -; V gene: TRBV19; CDR3 protein: ASKRLAGNHNEQF
J gene: TRBJ2-7; clone size: -; V gene: TRBV5-5; CDR3 protein: ASSPYPGAYEQY
J gene: TRBJ1-4; clone size: -; V gene: TRBV5-5; CDR3 protein: ASSLSPTGASNEKLF
J gene: TRBJ1-2; clone size: -; V gene: TRBV7-2; CDR3 protein: ASSLVGGGEYGYT
J gene: TRBJ1-1; clone size: -; V gene: TRBV5-1; CDR3 protein: ASSPVAGGPNTEAF
J gene: TRBJ2-2; clone size: -; V gene: TRBV6-5; CDR3 protein: ASRFFTGAKGELF
J gene: TRBJ1-5; clone size: -; V gene: TRBV6-2/TRBV6-3; CDR3 protein: ASSPGDFNQPQH
J gene: TRBJ2-1; clone size: -; V gene: TRBV11-2; CDR3 protein: ASSWTASSYNEQF